Listed here are 15 T cell receptor beta chains from one sample, sequenced in a study of identifying expanded T cells in peripheral blood. Method: immunoSEQ multiplex PCR; TCRdb's copy keeps in-frame clones and lacks some. The sample consists of 80,000 or so clones, 84% of them appearing once. The sample consisted of blood. All receptors come from a person aged 18 to 70 in good health.

The rearrangement uses TRBV6-1 and TRBJ1-1; D is undetermined. Germline CDR1 MNHNS, CDR2 SASEGT. The CDR3 contains 11 residues. V dropped 8 bases and J dropped 0 bases, with 4 bases sitting between them. The CDR3 protein is CASPLNTEAFF. DNA for the CDR3: TGTGCCAGCCCCTTGAACACTGAAGCTTTCTTT.

V usage is TRBV4-3 and J usage is TRBJ2-1; 10 bases fit TRBD2. Trimming cost V 1 base and J 5 bases; bases outside gene matches: 5. The CDR3 has 16 amino acids. From germline, CDR1 is LGHNA and CDR2 YSLEER. The CDR3 sequence is CASSQGPSGSHNEQFF. CDR3 coding DNA: TGCGCCAGCAGCCAAGGGCCTAGCGGGAGCCACAATGAGCAGTTCTTC.

The V call is TRBV9, the J call TRBJ1-3; D is unresolved. Per germline, CDR1 SGDLS and CDR2 YYNGEE. Trimming left V 0 bases short and J 0 bases short, with 10 bases between. This CDR3 contains 16 residues. CDR3 nucleotides: TGTGCCAGCAGCGTAGGCCCGGTCAGCTCTGGAAACACCATATATTTT. This sequence encodes CASSVGPVSSGNTIYF.

The chain links TRBV4-2 to TRBJ1-1, with D hard to call. CDR1 is LGHNA, CDR2 YNFKEQ, per germline. V was cut by 1 base and J by 0 bases, with 9 bases left in between. This CDR3 is 15 amino acids long. CDR3 amino acids: CASSQVAEVNTEAFF. The CDR3 region has the DNA TGTGCCAGCAGCCAAGTTGCAGAGGTGAACACTGAAGCTTTCTTT.

The chain couples TRBV5-4 to TRBJ1-4; D remains ambiguous. With 3 bases removed from V and 6 bases from J, the gap between germline ends came to 15 bases. CDR1 and CDR2 from the germline V gene are SGHNT and YYREEE (reference sequence). The CDR3 contains 15 residues. CDR3 loop: CASSSKGAHDEKLFF. The CDR3 bases are TGTGCCAGCAGCTCCAAGGGAGCCCACGATGAAAAACTGTTTTTT. Full variable domain (outside the CDR3, taken from reference TRBV5-4 and TRBJ1-4): ETGVTQSPTHLIKTRGQQVTLRCSSQSGHNTVSWYQQALGQGPQFIFQYYREEENGRGNFPPRFSGLQFPNYSSELNVNALELDDSALYLCASSSKGAHDEKLFFGSGTQLSVL.

The chain has TRBV5-1 and TRBJ2-5; D uncertain. CDR1 and CDR2 from the germline V gene are SGHRS and YFSETQ. This CDR3 spans 11 amino acids. V was cut by 1 base and J by 4 bases, with 2 bases left in between. In DNA, the CDR3 is TGCGCCAGCAGCTTGCTAGAGACCCAGTACTTC. Protein sequence: CASSLLETQYF.

The chain carries TRBV28 and TRBJ2-1; the D is unclear. The CDR3 is made up of 15 amino acids. Germline V lookup: CDR1 MDHEN, CDR2 SYDVKM. V was pared by 6 bases and J by 0 bases, with 12 bases between. The CDR3 region has the DNA TGTGCCAGCAGCTCACTACTTCTCTCCTACAATGAGCAGTTCTTC. This codes for CASSSLLLSYNEQFF.

The chain employs TRBV30 and TRBJ2-5; the D is unclear. The germline V gene encodes CDR1 GTSNPN and CDR2 SVGIG (reference sequence). CDR3 length equals 13 residues. The germline V and J ends were trimmed by 4 bases and 2 bases, with 11 bases remaining between them. The CDR3 loop is CAWNEKGQETQYF. The CDR3, as DNA: TGTGCCTGGAACGAAAAGGGACAAGAGACCCAGTACTTC.

CDR3 in amino acids: CASSVEGLAGVETQYF. The CDR3 DNA follows: TGTGCCAGCAGCGTAGAGGGACTAGCGGGAGTGGAGACCCAGTACTTC. The chain employs TRBV9 and TRBJ2-5; 14 bases are a match to TRBD2. The V gene end was trimmed by 0 bases and the J gene end by 5 bases; junction bases not matched to a gene: 3. This CDR3 is 16 amino acids long. Germline CDR1 reads SGDLS; CDR2 reads YYNGEE.

This clone was recorded a few times. This chain connects TRBV19 to TRBJ2-1, with 9 bases aligning to TRBD1. The CDR3 has 16 amino acids. CDR1 LNHDA and CDR2 SQIVND come from the germline V gene (reference sequence). The junction had 10 bases not matched to a gene; V was cut back by 3 bases and J by 7 bases. CDR3 sequence reads: CASSIQIGTGYNEQFF. DNA for the CDR3: TGTGCCAGTAGTATCCAGATCGGGACAGGGTATAATGAGCAGTTCTTC.

The sample holds one count of this clone. The rearrangement uses TRBV14 and TRBJ2-5, with D unresolved. V was trimmed by 0 bases and J by 3 bases, leaving 5 bases between them. The CDR3 has 13 residues. Germline assignment: CDR1 SGHDN and CDR2 FVKESK. The CDR3 bases are TGTGCCAGCAGCCAAGATCGCGAAGAGACCCAGTACTTC. The encoded protein is CASSQDREETQYF.

V and J are TRBV29-1 and TRBJ2-3; 7 nucleotides line up with TRBD2. The junction had 7 bases not matched to a gene; V was cut back by 3 bases and J by 4 bases. The CDR3 is 14 residues long. Germline CDR1 reads SQVTM; CDR2 reads ANQGSEA. The CDR3 loop is CSVEAGVDADTQYF. The CDR3, as DNA: TGCAGCGTTGAGGCGGGAGTTGATGCAGATACGCAGTATTTT.

This chain joins TRBV4-2 and TRBJ1-5; perhaps TRBD1 as D (5 bases). The CDR3 totals 14 residues. Trimming removed 2 bases at V and 7 bases at J, with 12 bases between. Germline V lookup: CDR1 LGHNA, CDR2 YNFKEQ. The CDR3 region is CASSQSRVGQPQHF. In DNA form, the CDR3 reads TGTGCCAGCAGCCAATCCAGGGTTGGCCAGCCCCAGCATTTT.

The V and J genes are TRBV5-1 and TRBJ1-4; no reliable D call. Germline CDR1 and CDR2: SGHRS and YFSETQ. The CDR3 consists of 14 residues. Trimming left V 2 bases short and J 8 bases short, with 13 bases between. Here the CDR3 reads CASSLGSDGEKLFF. The CDR3 nucleotides read TGCGCCAGCAGCTTAGGCTCTGACGGGGAAAAACTGTTTTTT.

V gene TRBV9 combines with J gene TRBJ1-1, with D possibly being TRBD1 (6 bases). CDR3 length equals 15 residues. Trimming removed 4 bases at V and 1 base at J, with 14 bases between. The germline V gene encodes CDR1 SGDLS and CDR2 YYNGEE. The DNA for the CDR3 is TGTGCCAGCAGCCCAGAGGGGGGAGAGAACACTGAAGCTTTCTTT. Amino acids: CASSPEGGENTEAFF.